This T cell receptor (beta chain) was profiled in a study of blood T cells in healthy people across ages. Study outcomes and limitations: Observed TCR beta diversity per million T cells went down as age went up. This fall followed a roughly linear course with age. Diversity figures based on one million T cells were deemed too low.

The authors ran a second PCR of 7 to 11 cycles using a sample-barcoded 5' primer and a J-beta primer mix. Paired-end reads containing CDR3 totaled no fewer than 2.5 million for each sample. TCRdb re-called the 5' RACE reads through MiXCR, storing one row per CDR3 protein. Of about 1,500,000 distinct CDR3 sequences detected, 25% to 30% appear once; the ten largest clones hold roughly 8%. The trim removed 5 bases at V and 1 base at J, leaving 10 bases unmatched. CDR3 length: 16 residues. The germline V gene encodes CDR1 LNHNV and CDR2 YYDKDF (reference sequence). This clonotype was seen a few times. Its antigen is currently unknown.

The sequence was obtained from a woman aged 30 to 39 in good health. V is TRBV15 and J is TRBJ2-5; TRBD1 matches 7 bases. The sequencing input was blood. Here the CDR3 reads CATSGVGQTLQETQYF. In nucleotides, the CDR3 is TGTGCCACCAGCGGGGTGGGACAGACCCTCCAAGAGACCCAGTACTTC. Combining the CDR3 with reference TRBV15 and TRBJ2-5 gives the whole variable domain DAMVIQNPRYQVTQFGKPVTLSCSQTLNHNVMYWYQQKSSQAPKLLFHYYDKDFNNEADTPDNFQSRRPNTSFCFLDIRSPGLGDTAMYLCATSGVGQTLQETQYFGPGTRLLVL.